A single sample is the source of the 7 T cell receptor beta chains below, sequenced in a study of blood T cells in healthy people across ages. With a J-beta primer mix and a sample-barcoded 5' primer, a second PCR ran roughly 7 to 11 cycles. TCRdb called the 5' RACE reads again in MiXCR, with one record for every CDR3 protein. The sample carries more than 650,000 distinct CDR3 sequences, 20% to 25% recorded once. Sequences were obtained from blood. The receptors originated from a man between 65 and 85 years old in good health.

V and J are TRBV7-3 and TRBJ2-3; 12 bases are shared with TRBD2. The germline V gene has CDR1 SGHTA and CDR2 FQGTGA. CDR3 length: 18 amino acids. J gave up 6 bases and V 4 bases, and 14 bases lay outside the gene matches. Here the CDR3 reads CASSWGSLAGGRWDTQYF. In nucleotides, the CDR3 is TGTGCCAGCAGCTGGGGATCACTAGCGGGAGGCCGGTGGGATACGCAGTATTTT.

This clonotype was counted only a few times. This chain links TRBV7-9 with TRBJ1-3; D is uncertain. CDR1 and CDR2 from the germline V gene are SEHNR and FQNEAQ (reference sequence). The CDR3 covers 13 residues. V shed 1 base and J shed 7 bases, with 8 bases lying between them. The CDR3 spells CASSLGQENTIYF. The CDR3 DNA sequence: TGTGCCAGCAGCTTAGGCCAGGAGAACACCATATATTTT. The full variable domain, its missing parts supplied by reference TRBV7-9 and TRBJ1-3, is DTGVSQNPRHKITKRGQNVTFRCDPISEHNRLYWYRQTLGQGPEFLTYFQNEAQLEKSRLLSDRFSAERPKGSFSTLEIQRTEQGDSAMYLCASSLGQENTIYFGEGSWLTVV.

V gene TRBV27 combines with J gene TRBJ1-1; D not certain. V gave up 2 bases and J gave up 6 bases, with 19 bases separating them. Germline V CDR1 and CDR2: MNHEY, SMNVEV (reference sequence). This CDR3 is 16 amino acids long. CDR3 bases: TGTGCCAGCAGTTTAACTGCGACGTCGGCAGTAGCTGAAGCTTTCTTT. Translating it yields CASSLTATSAVAEAFF.

The DNA for the CDR3 is TGTGCCAGCAGTTTGGCTCTTAGCTCCTACGAGCAGTACGTC. It translates to CASSLALSSYEQYV. The chain employs TRBV12-3 or TRBV12-4 and TRBJ2-7; D is unresolved. There are 14 residues in the CDR3. V shed 3 bases and J shed 0 bases, with 9 bases lying between them.

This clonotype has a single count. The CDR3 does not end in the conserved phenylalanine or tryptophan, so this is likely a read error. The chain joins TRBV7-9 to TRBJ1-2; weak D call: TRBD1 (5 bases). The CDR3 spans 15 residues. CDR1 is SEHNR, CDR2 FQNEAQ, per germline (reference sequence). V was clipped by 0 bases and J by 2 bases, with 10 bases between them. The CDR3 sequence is CASSLAGGVNYGYTS. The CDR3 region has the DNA TGTGCCAGCAGCTTAGCGGGGGGAGTGAACTATGGCTACACCTCC.

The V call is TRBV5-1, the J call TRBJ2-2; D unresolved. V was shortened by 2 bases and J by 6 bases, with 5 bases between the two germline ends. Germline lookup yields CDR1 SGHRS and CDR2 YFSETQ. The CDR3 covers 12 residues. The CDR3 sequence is CASSLVAGELFF. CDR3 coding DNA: TGCGCCAGCAGCTTAGTCGCCGGGGAGCTGTTTTTT.

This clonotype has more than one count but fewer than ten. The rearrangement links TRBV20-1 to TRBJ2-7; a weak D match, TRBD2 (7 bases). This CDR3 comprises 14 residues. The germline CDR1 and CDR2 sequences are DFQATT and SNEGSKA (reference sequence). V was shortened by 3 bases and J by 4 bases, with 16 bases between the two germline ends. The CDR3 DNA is TGCAGTGCTAGTACGGGGGGCTCTACATACGAGCAGTACGTC. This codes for CSASTGGSTYEQYV.